Listed here are 26 T cell receptor beta chains from one sample, sequenced in a study of identical twins. A single record per CDR3 protein comes from TCRdb applying MiXCR to the 5' RACE reads. The sample has roughly 250,000 distinct CDR3 sequences, over 11% seen once. Sequenced sample: memory (CD45RO+) T cells sorted from blood. These receptors originate from a woman in her late teens or twenties in good health.

The rearrangement uses TRBV2 and TRBJ2-3; tentatively, D is TRBD2 (5 bases). The V end lost 3 bases, the J end lost 2 bases, and 12 bases lay between the germline ends. The CDR3 is made up of 15 amino acids. The germline CDR1 and CDR2 sequences are SNHLY and FYNNEI. CDR3 in DNA: TGTGCCAGCAGTGATGCCGTCGGGAACACAGATACGCAGTATTTT. This sequence encodes CASSDAVGNTDTQYF.

V gene TRBV5-1 combines with J gene TRBJ2-1; 11 nucleotides align to TRBD2. The CDR3 spans 17 residues. Trimming at V came to 0 bases and at J to 0 bases, leaving 2 bases not matched to a gene. The germline gives CDR1 SGHRS, CDR2 YFSETQ. The CDR3 bases are TGCGCCAGCAGCTTGGCGCTAGCGGGAGGCTCCTACAATGAGCAGTTCTTC. It specifies CASSLALAGGSYNEQFF.

V is TRBV14 and J is TRBJ1-2; no clear D gene. This CDR3 is 15 amino acids long. Trimming removed 0 bases from V and 4 bases from J, with 12 bases in between. Germline CDR1 is SGHDN and CDR2 is FVKESK. The CDR3 DNA follows: TGTGCCAGCAGCCAAGATCTTAAGCCAGCCTATGGCTACACCTTC. It translates to CASSQDLKPAYGYTF.

This clonotype has only a few counts. V usage is TRBV4-1 and J usage is TRBJ2-3, with D uncertain. The germline V gene has CDR1 MGHRA and CDR2 YSYEKL. CDR3 length: 14 amino acids. V was cut by 5 bases and J by 5 bases, with 14 bases left in between. This chain's CDR3 is CASSEGSGLDTQYF. CDR3 in DNA: TGCGCCAGCAGCGAAGGGTCCGGGTTAGATACGCAGTATTTT.

This clonotype occurred a few times. J is TRBJ2-2 and V is TRBV6-5; TRBD2 agrees at 8 bases. Germline loops: CDR1 MNHEY, CDR2 SVGAGI. The length of the CDR3 is 15 residues. V lost 7 bases, J lost 2 bases, and 6 bases stayed unmatched. The chain's CDR3 is CASTLLAVNTGELFF. In DNA, the CDR3 is TGTGCCAGCACTTTACTAGCGGTAAACACCGGGGAGCTGTTTTTT.

This clonotype appeared many times. The rearrangement joins TRBV7-9 to TRBJ1-1; a possible D gene is TRBD1 (6 bases). Germline V gene lookup returns CDR1 SEHNR and CDR2 FQNEAQ (reference sequence). V lost 4 bases, J lost 2 bases, and 17 bases lay in between. There are 16 residues in the CDR3. CDR3 nucleotide sequence: TGTGCCAGCAGCTCCCGGGACAAAGGGATCAACACTGAAGCTTTCTTT. It codes for CASSSRDKGINTEAFF.

This clonotype has more than one count but fewer than ten. This chain connects TRBV12-3 or TRBV12-4 to TRBJ2-6; D remains unclear. CDR3 size: 14 residues. Between the trimmed V and J ends, which lost 7 bases and 2 bases, there was a span of 9 bases. In nucleotides, the CDR3 is TGTGCCAGCACCTATTCTGCTGGGGCCAACGTCCTGACTTTC. This translates into CASTYSAGANVLTF.

This chain joins TRBV20-1 and TRBJ1-5; D is perhaps TRBD1 (5 bases). This CDR3 is built from 20 residues. V dropped 5 bases and J dropped 0 bases, with 29 bases sitting between them. In germline, CDR1 is DFQATT, CDR2 SNEGSKA (reference sequence). The CDR3 sequence: CSAEETDIRWGLYSNQPQHF. The DNA for the CDR3 is TGCAGTGCTGAGGAAACAGATATTCGCTGGGGACTCTATAGCAATCAGCCCCAGCATTTT.

In its sample, this clonotype was seen a few times. The chain joins TRBV29-1 to TRBJ1-5; D is undetermined. There are 13 residues in the CDR3. The germline V gene encodes CDR1 SQVTM and CDR2 ANQGSEA. Trimming took off 5 bases at V and 1 base at J, with 9 bases between the two ends. The CDR3 nucleotides read TGCAGCGTTAGTGGAGGGAGCAATCAGCCCCAGCATTTT. It codes for CSVSGGSNQPQHF.

This clonotype was recorded many times. The J gene is TRBJ2-1, the V gene TRBV20-1, with TRBD2 matching 13 bases. The junction had 8 bases not matched to a gene; V was cut back by 0 bases and J by 9 bases. Germline CDR1 and CDR2: DFQATT and SNEGSKA (reference sequence). The CDR3 contains 16 residues. DNA for the CDR3: TGCAGTGCTAGAGATGCAACTAGCGGGAGGGACAGTGAGCAGTTCTTC. Translated, it gives CSARDATSGRDSEQFF.

This clonotype occurred many times. This chain connects TRBV29-1 to TRBJ2-3; D may be TRBD2 (5 bases). V was pared by 3 bases and J by 6 bases, with 13 bases between. CDR1 is SQVTM, CDR2 ANQGSEA, per germline. The CDR3 has 13 amino acids. This CDR3 is CSVDGLARDTQYF. The CDR3 DNA is TGCAGCGTTGACGGTCTAGCACGGGATACGCAGTATTTT.

This clonotype came up a few times. J is TRBJ2-5 and V is TRBV2; D uncertain. The V gene lost 2 bases and the J gene lost 4 bases, with 8 bases spanning the gap. The CDR3 loop spans 13 amino acids. Germline assignment: CDR1 SNHLY and CDR2 FYNNEI. The CDR3 is CASSEQLAETQYF. The CDR3 DNA reads TGTGCCAGCAGTGAACAGCTCGCAGAGACCCAGTACTTC.

V gene TRBV15 combines with J gene TRBJ2-7, with 11 nucleotides matching TRBD2. Germline CDR1 LNHNV, CDR2 YYDKDF (reference sequence). The trim removed 4 bases at V and 4 bases at J, leaving 9 bases unmatched. The CDR3 is made up of 16 amino acids. As DNA, the CDR3 is TGTGCCACCAGCACCCAACTAGCGGGAGCGAGATACGAGCAGTACTTC. Translating gives CATSTQLAGARYEQYF.

This clonotype appeared many times. CDR3: CSASGTGVGEQYF. CDR3 coding DNA: TGCAGCGCCTCCGGGACAGGGGTTGGCGAGCAGTACTTC. This chain connects TRBV29-1 to TRBJ2-7; TRBD1 matches at 10 bases. This CDR3 spans 13 amino acids. CDR1 SQVTM and CDR2 ANQGSEA come from the germline V gene. V gave up 7 bases and J gave up 6 bases; unmatched junction bases: 9.

The chain carries TRBV6-4 and TRBJ2-3, with 11 bases that match TRBD2. The CDR3 totals 14 residues. Germline values: CDR1 MRHNA, CDR2 SNTAGT. V shed 4 bases and J 4 bases; nucleotides not matched to a gene: 1. CDR3 in amino acids: CASSGLAGPDTQYF. The CDR3 DNA reads as TGTGCCAGCAGTGGACTAGCGGGGCCAGATACGCAGTATTTT.

This clonotype showed up many times. V and J are TRBV25-1 and TRBJ2-1; 13 bases align to TRBD2. J lost 3 bases, V lost 1 base, and 6 bases had no gene match. This CDR3 contains 18 residues. Per germline, CDR1 MGHDK and CDR2 SYGVNS. In DNA form, the CDR3 reads TGTGCCAGCAGTGAATCACTAGGGACTAGCGGGAACTACAATGAGCAGTTCTTC. As protein: CASSESLGTSGNYNEQFF.

This clonotype was observed a few times. The rearrangement links TRBV7-2 to TRBJ2-1; 9 bases map to TRBD2. The CDR3 totals 15 residues. Per germline, CDR1 SGHTA and CDR2 FQGNSA. Trimming took 5 bases from V and 4 from J; bases not matched to a gene: 6. The CDR3 here is CASSPGTSRYNEQFF. CDR3 sequence (DNA): TGTGCCAGCAGCCCCGGGACTAGCCGTTACAATGAGCAGTTCTTC.

V gene TRBV12-3 or TRBV12-4 combines with J gene TRBJ2-5; D possibly uses TRBD1 or TRBD2 (5 bases each). Trimming removed 8 bases from V and 7 bases from J, with 20 bases in between. This CDR3 is built from 14 residues. CDR3 sequence: CASGYTGADGTQYF. In DNA form, the CDR3 reads TGTGCCAGCGGATATACCGGGGCCGACGGGACCCAGTACTTC.

This clonotype came up a few times. This chain joins TRBV11-3 and TRBJ2-1, with TRBD2 identical over 7 bases. The CDR3 covers 15 residues. The trim removed 5 bases at V and 8 bases at J, leaving 12 bases unmatched. Per the germline V gene, CDR1 is SGHNT and CDR2 is YENEEA. The CDR3 nucleotides are TGTGCCAGCAGCCAACTAGCGAGAGGGGCCCATGAGCAGTTCTTC. Amino acids: CASSQLARGAHEQFF.

The chain combines TRBV3-1 with TRBJ2-3; 7 bases match TRBD1. Germline V gene data show CDR1 as LGHDT and CDR2 as YNNKEL (reference sequence). The CDR3 runs 15 residues. V trimming: 4 bases; J trimming: 2 bases; junction bases outside the gene matches: 6. CDR3 coding DNA: TGTGCCAGCAGCCCCGGGACAGCCACCACAGATACGCAGTATTTT. Its translation is CASSPGTATTDTQYF.

In this sample, this clonotype turned up many times. DNA of the CDR3: TGTGCCAGCAGTTTTTCTGTGGTCACTGAAGCTTTCTTT. As protein: CASSFSVVTEAFF. This chain joins TRBV12-3 or TRBV12-4 and TRBJ1-1; D is unclear. The V end lost 3 bases, the J end lost 4 bases, and 9 bases lay between the germline ends. There are 13 residues in the CDR3.

This chain links TRBV20-1 with TRBJ2-7; TRBD2 matches 7 bases. Trimming cost V 5 bases and J 3 bases; bases outside gene matches: 7. The germline V gene has CDR1 DFQATT and CDR2 SNEGSKA (reference sequence). This CDR3 comprises 13 residues. Here the CDR3 reads CSAVLPSGYEQYF. DNA of the CDR3: TGCAGTGCTGTTTTACCTAGCGGCTACGAGCAGTACTTC.

The chain joins TRBV11-2 to TRBJ1-1, with a possible D match to TRBD1 (5 bases). The V end lost 1 base, the J end lost 6 bases, and 9 bases lay between the germline ends. The CDR3 is 13 amino acids. The germline V gene has CDR1 SGHAT and CDR2 FQNNGV. CDR3 coding DNA: TGTGCCAGCAGCTTAGGGGGCGCAGCTGAAGCTTTCTTT. This gives the protein CASSLGGAAEAFF.

The chain has TRBV28 and TRBJ2-7, with a tentative D call TRBD2 (5 bases). The CDR3 totals 14 residues. V was cut by 5 bases and J by 0 bases, with 11 bases left in between. CDR1 is MDHEN and CDR2 is SYDVKM in the germline V gene. The CDR3 loop is CASSRRRDSYEQYF. For the CDR3, the DNA is TGTGCCAGCAGTCGACGACGGGACTCCTACGAGCAGTACTTC.

CDR3 in DNA: TGTGCCAGCAGCTTAGGGGTTGCAACTAATGAAAAACTGTTTTTT. It specifies CASSLGVATNEKLFF. This chain joins TRBV11-2 and TRBJ1-4; D gene unclear. This CDR3 contains 15 residues. V lost 1 base, J lost 0 bases, and 6 bases lay in between. Germline values: CDR1 SGHAT, CDR2 FQNNGV.

This clonotype was seen ten or more times. The CDR3: CSASAGGAINEQFF. The CDR3 DNA is TGCAGTGCTAGTGCTGGGGGGGCCATCAATGAGCAGTTCTTC. The chain uses TRBV20-1 and TRBJ2-1; D might be TRBD2 (7 bases). Germline V CDR1 and CDR2: DFQATT, SNEGSKA (reference sequence). The V end was cut by 3 bases, the J end by 6 bases, with 15 bases between. The CDR3 is 14 amino acids.